This T cell receptor (beta chain) was observed in a study of cytomegalovirus exposure and HLA in healthy donors. Study-level results: Most TCR sequences proved rare, with some public TCRs found in many donors. Researchers counted around 180 TCR beta chains as cytomegalovirus-associated.

Repertoires were generated with immunoSEQ multiplex PCR, while TCRdb's copy carries only in-frame clones and drops some. The data hold about 69,000 clones, with about 94% observed a single time. About this clone itself: Its antigen remains unknown.

The CDR3 sequence is 19 residues long. Germline assignment: CDR1 PRHDT and CDR2 FYEKMQ (reference sequence). V was pared by 1 base and J by 0 bases, with 16 bases between. A roughly 120-subject validation cohort, separate from the approximately 720-subject first cohort, supplied the donors. The rearrangement joins TRBV13 to TRBJ2-6; maybe TRBD1 (6 bases). The source is a woman between 18 and 29 years old in good health and CMV-seronegative. Material for sequencing was PBMCs. The CDR3 sequence is CASSLVGDIVISGANVLTF. The CDR3 nucleotides are TGTGCCAGCAGCTTAGTGGGGGACATTGTAATCTCTGGGGCCAACGTCCTGACTTTC.